The 14 T cell receptor beta chains in this list originate from one sample, sequenced in a study of cytomegalovirus exposure and HLA in healthy donors. PCR involved 60 Vbeta and 13 Jbeta primers. The method was immunoSEQ multiplex PCR; TCRdb's version includes in-frame clones alone and lacks a portion of them. The sample shows approximately 33,000 clones, approximately 55% of them seen only once. The sequenced material came from PBMCs. The receptors were sampled from a woman aged 40 to 50 in good health and CMV-seropositive.

This sequence joins TRBV11-2 and TRBJ2-7, with D possibly being TRBD2 (6 bases). Germline V lookup: CDR1 SGHAT, CDR2 FQNNGV. The CDR3 sequence is 14 residues long. Deletions cut 1 base from V and 2 bases from J, with 9 bases between. The CDR3 loop is CASSLAGGPYEQYF. The CDR3 DNA sequence: TGTGCCAGCAGCTTAGCAGGAGGGCCCTACGAGCAGTACTTC.

V gene TRBV7-2 combines with J gene TRBJ2-7; 8 bases match TRBD2. Trimming removed 6 bases from V and 6 bases from J; junction bases left unmatched: 10. CDR1 and CDR2 (germline): SGHTA, FQGNSA. There are 14 residues in the CDR3. The CDR3 region has the DNA TGTGCCAGCAGGAGGACTAGCACTTCTAGCGAGCAGTACTTC. Protein sequence: CASRRTSTSSEQYF.

There are a few counts of this clone. This chain connects TRBV7-6 to TRBJ2-1, with 7 bases identical to TRBD2. The CDR3 has 16 residues. Germline V lookup: CDR1 SGHVS, CDR2 FNYEAQ. V dropped 1 base and J dropped 2; count of bases not matched to a gene: 5. CDR3 sequence (DNA): TGTGCCAGCAGCTTAGAGCAGGGACTAACCTACAATGAGCAGTTCTTC. It yields the protein CASSLEQGLTYNEQFF.

This clone was seen just once. CDR3 sequence reads: CASTGTGDGELFF. The CDR3 bases are TGTGCCAGTACCGGGACAGGGGACGGGGAGCTGTTTTTT. The rearrangement joins TRBV2 to TRBJ2-2; 10 bases match TRBD1. The V gene's germline CDR1 is SNHLY and CDR2 FYNNEI. The CDR3 loop spans 13 amino acids. J was trimmed by 7 bases and V by 9 bases; bases with no gene match: 5.

The chain links TRBV6-5 to TRBJ1-1; TRBD1 is a possible D gene (5 bases). This CDR3 is 14 amino acids long. The germline V gene has CDR1 MNHEY and CDR2 SVGAGI. Trimming shortened V by 6 bases and J by 0 bases, and 11 bases separated the two germline ends. The CDR3 loop reads CASSPTGLNTEAFF. Written as DNA, the CDR3 is TGTGCCAGCAGCCCAACAGGCCTGAACACTGAAGCTTTCTTT.

The CDR3 is CASSLGTAPNYGYTF. The CDR3 DNA sequence: TGTGCCAGTAGCCTAGGGACAGCTCCTAACTATGGCTACACCTTC. V is TRBV19 and J is TRBJ1-2; 7 bases agree with TRBD1. This CDR3 contains 15 residues. Germline CDR1 LNHDA, CDR2 SQIVND (reference sequence). After removal of 6 bases from V and 0 bases from J, the junction contained 7 bases not matched to a gene.

The chain carries TRBV4-2 and TRBJ2-3; 7 bases agree with TRBD2. Germline V CDR1 and CDR2: LGHNA, YNFKEQ. The V gene end was trimmed by 0 bases and the J gene end by 4 bases; junction bases not matched to a gene: 10. This CDR3 comprises 17 residues. The DNA of the CDR3 is TGTGCCAGCAGCCAAGAGCAACGCGGGGGAATAGCAGATACGCAGTATTTT. As protein: CASSQEQRGGIADTQYF.

By sample share, this clone is medium-sized. The chain is built from TRBV6-4 and TRBJ2-3; 12 bases line up with TRBD2. The trim removed 5 bases at V and 0 bases at J, leaving 0 bases unmatched. Germline loops: CDR1 MRHNA, CDR2 SNTAGT. This CDR3 is 15 amino acids long. The chain's CDR3 is CASSTSGGSTDTQYF. The CDR3 DNA reads as TGTGCCAGCAGTACTAGCGGGGGGAGCACAGATACGCAGTATTTT.

This clone was picked up a small number of times. This sequence joins TRBV7-9 and TRBJ2-3; 8 bases line up with TRBD2. In germline, CDR1 is SEHNR, CDR2 FQNEAQ (reference sequence). This CDR3 comprises 19 residues. V was clipped by 4 bases and J by 0 bases; unmatched bases: 15. This chain's CDR3 is CASSSRGAGVVFSTDTQYF. As DNA, the CDR3 is TGTGCCAGCAGCTCCCGTGGAGCGGGGGTAGTTTTTAGCACAGATACGCAGTATTTT.

The chain carries TRBV6-5 and TRBJ1-1; 9 bases are a match to TRBD1. Germline assignment: CDR1 MNHEY and CDR2 SVGAGI. V was clipped by 6 bases and J by 4 bases; unmatched bases: 6. The CDR3 is 14 residues long. CDR3 sequence (DNA): TGTGCCAGCAGACAACAGGGGGCTAGCACTGAAGCTTTCTTT. Protein sequence: CASRQQGASTEAFF.

The sample holds one count of this clone. This chain connects TRBV7-3 to TRBJ2-1, with D possibly TRBD1 on 6 matching bases. The CDR3 covers 17 residues. Germline lookup yields CDR1 SGHTA and CDR2 FQGTGA. Trimming pared 5 bases from V and 4 bases from J, leaving 21 bases between. The CDR3 DNA is TGTGCCAGCAGCCCCATCGCCCAGGGGCGCCCTTACAATGAGCAGTTCTTC. It encodes CASSPIAQGRPYNEQFF.

This clone appeared once. The chain recombines TRBV19 with TRBJ2-2; D might be TRBD1 (6 bases). The germline V gene encodes CDR1 LNHDA and CDR2 SQIVND (reference sequence). This CDR3 comprises 13 residues. V lost 2 bases and J 7 bases, leaving 8 bases between the germline ends. This chain's CDR3 is CASSIPGVGELFF. In DNA, the CDR3 is TGTGCCAGTAGTATACCAGGGGTCGGGGAGCTGTTTTTT.

The chain employs TRBV7-8 and TRBJ1-1; TRBD1 might be the D (6 bases). The V end was cut by 2 bases, the J end by 2 bases, with 9 bases between. The CDR3 consists of 14 residues. Germline values: CDR1 SGHVS, CDR2 FQNEAQ. The CDR3 is CASSLKTGNTEAFF. The CDR3, as DNA: TGTGCCAGCAGCTTAAAGACAGGTAACACTGAAGCTTTCTTT.

This clone showed up just a few times. The chain uses TRBV18 and TRBJ2-5, with D tentatively TRBD2 (6 bases). The germline V gene encodes CDR1 KGHSH and CDR2 LQKENI. The CDR3 has 13 amino acids. Trimming took off 1 base at V and 4 bases at J, with 7 bases between the two ends. Here the CDR3 reads CASSPQGGETQYF. The CDR3 DNA reads as TGTGCCAGCTCACCACAGGGAGGAGAGACCCAGTACTTC.